The next 4 T cell receptor beta chains were all read from a single sample in a study of molecular identifiers for immune sequencing clone quantification. TCRdb re-derived calls from the PCR reads in MiXCR, one entry per CDR3 protein. The table shows a few hundred thousand distinct CDR3 sequences, with around 23% occurring only once. The source material was naive CD8+ T cells from blood, with Jurkat cell RNA spiked in. The subset denotes: FACS-sorted CD8+CD4-CCR7+CD45RA+ naive T cells. Every receptor here comes from a human donor in good health. Some libraries in this study had Jurkat cell RNA spiked in.

On this clonotype itself: The junction and the germline gene differ at one end; a read error may be behind it. V and J are TRBV5-3 and TRBJ2-3; D remains ambiguous. TRBV5-3 is placed among ORFs of uncertain function. The CDR3 runs to 13 residues. The CDR3: CASSFDWGDTQYF. As DNA, the CDR3 is TGTGCCAGCAGCTTTGATTGGGGAGATACGCAGTATTTT.

V usage is TRBV12-3 or TRBV12-4 and J usage is TRBJ2-7; 7 bases map to TRBD1. CDR3 size: 15 residues. The trim removed 5 bases at V and 0 bases at J, leaving 7 bases unmatched. The chain's CDR3 is CASSTRQGPSYEQYF. Written as DNA, the CDR3 is TGTGCCAGCAGTACGAGACAGGGACCCTCCTACGAGCAGTACTTC.

This clonotype was seen at least ten times. The rearrangement uses TRBV13 and TRBJ2-3; TRBD2 agrees at 13 bases. The length of the CDR3 is 14 residues. Germline CDR1 reads PRHDT; CDR2 reads FYEKMQ (reference sequence). The V gene end was trimmed by 8 bases and the J gene end by 5 bases; junction bases not matched to a gene: 4. The CDR3 sequence is CASRLAGGKDTQYF. The CDR3 nucleotides read TGTGCCAGCCGACTAGCGGGAGGTAAAGATACGCAGTATTTT. The complete variable domain, with remaining parts taken from reference TRBV13 and TRBJ2-3, reads AAGVIQSPRHLIKEKRETATLKCYPIPRHDTVYWYQQGPGQDPQFLISFYEKMQSDKGSIPDRFSAQQFSDYHSELNMSSLELGDSALYFCASRLAGGKDTQYFGPGTRLTVL.

The V call is TRBV7-3, the J call TRBJ1-1; maybe TRBD1 (5 bases). The CDR3 totals 15 residues. The V gene's germline CDR1 is SGHTA and CDR2 FQGTGA. Trimming took off 0 bases at V and 1 base at J, with 9 bases between the two ends. This chain's CDR3 is CASSLTGTQNTEAFF. Here the CDR3 DNA reads TGTGCCAGCAGCTTAACCGGGACGCAGAACACTGAAGCTTTCTTT.